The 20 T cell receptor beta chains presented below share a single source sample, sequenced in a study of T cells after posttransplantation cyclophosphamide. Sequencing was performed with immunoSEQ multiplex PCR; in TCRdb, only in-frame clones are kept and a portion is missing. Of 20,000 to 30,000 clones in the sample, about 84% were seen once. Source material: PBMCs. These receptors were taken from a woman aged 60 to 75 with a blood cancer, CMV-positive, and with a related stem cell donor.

The CDR3 DNA reads as TGCGCCAGCAGCCCATTAGCGGGAGTCCTTAAAAACTACGAGCAGTACTTC. This gives the protein CASSPLAGVLKNYEQYF. The chain joins TRBV4-1 to TRBJ2-7, with 9 bases aligning to TRBD2. The CDR3 loop spans 17 amino acids. The germline V gene encodes CDR1 MGHRA and CDR2 YSYEKL. Germline trimming cut 4 bases from V and 3 bases from J; bases unmatched to any gene: 13.

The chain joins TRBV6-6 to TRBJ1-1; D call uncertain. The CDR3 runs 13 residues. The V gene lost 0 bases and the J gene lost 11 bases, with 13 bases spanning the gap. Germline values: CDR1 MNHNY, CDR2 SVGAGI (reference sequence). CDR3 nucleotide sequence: TGTGCCAGCAGTTACTCGGGTTCGGGGTCCGCTTTCTTT. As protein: CASSYSGSGSAFF.

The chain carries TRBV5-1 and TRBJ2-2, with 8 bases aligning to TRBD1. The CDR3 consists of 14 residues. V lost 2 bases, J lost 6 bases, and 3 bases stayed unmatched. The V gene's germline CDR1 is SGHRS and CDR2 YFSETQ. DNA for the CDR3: TGCGCCAGCAGCTTTGGACAGGGCCCCGGGGAGCTGTTTTTT. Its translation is CASSFGQGPGELFF.

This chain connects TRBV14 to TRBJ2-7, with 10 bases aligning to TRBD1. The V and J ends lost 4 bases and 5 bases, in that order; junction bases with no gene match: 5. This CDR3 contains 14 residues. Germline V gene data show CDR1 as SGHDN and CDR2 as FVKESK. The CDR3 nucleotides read TGTGCCAGCAGCCCCGGACAGGGGGTTGACGAGCAGTACTTC. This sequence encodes CASSPGQGVDEQYF.

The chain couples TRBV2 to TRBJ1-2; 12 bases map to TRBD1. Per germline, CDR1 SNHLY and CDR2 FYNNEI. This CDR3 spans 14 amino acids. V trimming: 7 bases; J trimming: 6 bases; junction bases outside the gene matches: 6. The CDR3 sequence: CASTQGQGAHGYTF. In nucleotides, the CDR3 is TGTGCCAGCACCCAGGGACAGGGGGCCCATGGCTACACCTTC.

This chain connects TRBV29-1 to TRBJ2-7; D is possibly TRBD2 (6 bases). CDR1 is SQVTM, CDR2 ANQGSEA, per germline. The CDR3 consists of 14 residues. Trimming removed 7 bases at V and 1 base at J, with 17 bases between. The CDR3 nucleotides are TGCAGCGCTAAGACTGGACTAATTTCCTACGAGCAGTACTTC. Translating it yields CSAKTGLISYEQYF.

The chain's CDR3 is CATSRDLPVGPTNEKLFF. Here the CDR3 DNA reads TGTGCCACCAGCAGAGATCTACCGGTGGGCCCGACTAATGAAAAACTGTTTTTT. This rearrangement joins TRBV15 to TRBJ1-4; no definite D call. The CDR3 length is 18 residues. V was trimmed by 0 bases and J by 2 bases, leaving 16 bases between them. From germline, CDR1 is LNHNV and CDR2 YYDKDF (reference sequence).

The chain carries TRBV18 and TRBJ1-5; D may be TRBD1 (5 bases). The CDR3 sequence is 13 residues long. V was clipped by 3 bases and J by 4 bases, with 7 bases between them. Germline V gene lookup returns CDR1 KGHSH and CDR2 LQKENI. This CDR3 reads CASSPDRNQPQHF. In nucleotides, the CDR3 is TGTGCCAGCTCACCCGACAGAAATCAGCCCCAGCATTTT.

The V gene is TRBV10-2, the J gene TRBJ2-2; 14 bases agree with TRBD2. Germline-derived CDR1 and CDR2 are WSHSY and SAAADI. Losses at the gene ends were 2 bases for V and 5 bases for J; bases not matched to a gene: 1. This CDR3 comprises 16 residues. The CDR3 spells CASSEGTSGRTGELFF. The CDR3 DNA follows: TGCGCCAGCAGTGAGGGGACTAGCGGGAGAACCGGGGAGCTGTTTTTT.

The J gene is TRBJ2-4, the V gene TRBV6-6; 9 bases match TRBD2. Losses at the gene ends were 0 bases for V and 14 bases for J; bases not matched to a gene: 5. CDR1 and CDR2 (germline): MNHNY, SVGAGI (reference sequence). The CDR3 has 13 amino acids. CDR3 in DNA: TGTGCCAGCAGTTACTCGATGGCTAGCGGGAAGTACTTC. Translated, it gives CASSYSMASGKYF.

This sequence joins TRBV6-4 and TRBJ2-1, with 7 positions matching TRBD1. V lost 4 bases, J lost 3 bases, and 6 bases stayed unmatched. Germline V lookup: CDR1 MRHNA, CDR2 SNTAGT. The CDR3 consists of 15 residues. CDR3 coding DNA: TGTGCCAGCAGTGGCCGACAGGGCCTCTACAATGAGCAGTTCTTC. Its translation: CASSGRQGLYNEQFF.

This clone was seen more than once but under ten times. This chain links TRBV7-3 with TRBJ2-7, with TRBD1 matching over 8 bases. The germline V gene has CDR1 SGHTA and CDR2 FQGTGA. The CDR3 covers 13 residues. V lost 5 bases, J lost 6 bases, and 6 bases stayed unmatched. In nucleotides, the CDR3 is TGTGCCAGCAGCCTGGACAGGGTGGGCGAGCAGTACTTC. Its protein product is CASSLDRVGEQYF.

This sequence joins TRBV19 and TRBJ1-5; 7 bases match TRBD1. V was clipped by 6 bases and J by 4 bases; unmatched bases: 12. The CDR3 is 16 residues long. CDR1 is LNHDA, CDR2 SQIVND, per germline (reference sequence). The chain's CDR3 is CASSGPPGQKNQPQHF. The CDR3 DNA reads TGTGCCAGTAGCGGACCCCCGGGACAGAAAAATCAGCCCCAGCATTTT. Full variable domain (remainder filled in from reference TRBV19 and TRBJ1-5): DGGITQSPKYLFRKEGQNVTLSCEQNLNHDAMYWYRQDPGQGLRLIYYSQIVNDFQKGDIAEGYSVSREKKESFPLTVTSAQKNPTAFYLCASSGPPGQKNQPQHFGDGTRLSIL.

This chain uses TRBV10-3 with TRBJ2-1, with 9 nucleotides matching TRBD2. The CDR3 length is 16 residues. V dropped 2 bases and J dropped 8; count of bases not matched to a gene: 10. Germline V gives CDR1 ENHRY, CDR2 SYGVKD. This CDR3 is CAISEEVDSGSDEQFF. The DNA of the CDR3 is TGTGCCATCAGTGAGGAGGTTGATAGCGGGAGCGATGAGCAGTTCTTC.

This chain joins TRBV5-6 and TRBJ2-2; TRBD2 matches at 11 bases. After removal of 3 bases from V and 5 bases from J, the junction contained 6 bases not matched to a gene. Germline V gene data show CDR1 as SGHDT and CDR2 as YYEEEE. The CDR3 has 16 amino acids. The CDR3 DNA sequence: TGTGCCAGCAGCTGGACGGGACTAGCGGTTACCGGGGAGCTGTTTTTT. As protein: CASSWTGLAVTGELFF.

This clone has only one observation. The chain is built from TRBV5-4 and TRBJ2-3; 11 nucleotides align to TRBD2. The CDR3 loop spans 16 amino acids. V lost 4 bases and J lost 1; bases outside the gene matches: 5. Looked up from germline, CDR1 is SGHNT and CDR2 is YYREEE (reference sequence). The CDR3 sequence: CASSPGLAGRTDTQYF. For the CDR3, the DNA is TGTGCCAGCAGCCCCGGACTAGCGGGCCGCACAGATACGCAGTATTTT.

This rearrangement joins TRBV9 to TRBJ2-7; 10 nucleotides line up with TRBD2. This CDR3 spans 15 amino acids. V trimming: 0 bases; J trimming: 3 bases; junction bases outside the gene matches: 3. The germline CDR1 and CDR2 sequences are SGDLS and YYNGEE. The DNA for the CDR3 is TGTGCCAGCAGCGTAGGGACTAGCGGTCTCTACGAGCAGTACTTC. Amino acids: CASSVGTSGLYEQYF.

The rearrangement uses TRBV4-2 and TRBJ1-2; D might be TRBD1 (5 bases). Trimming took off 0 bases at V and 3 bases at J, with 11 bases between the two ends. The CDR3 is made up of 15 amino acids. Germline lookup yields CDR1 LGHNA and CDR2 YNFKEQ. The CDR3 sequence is CASSQDPQGYYGYTF. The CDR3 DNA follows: TGTGCCAGCAGCCAAGACCCCCAGGGTTACTATGGCTACACCTTC.

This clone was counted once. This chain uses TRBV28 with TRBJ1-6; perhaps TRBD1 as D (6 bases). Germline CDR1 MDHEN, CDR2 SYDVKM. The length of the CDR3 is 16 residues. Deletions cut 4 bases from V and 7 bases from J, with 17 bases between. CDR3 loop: CASSSGGGGANSPLHF. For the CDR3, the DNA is TGTGCCAGCAGTTCAGGAGGTGGGGGGGCAAATTCACCCCTCCACTTT.

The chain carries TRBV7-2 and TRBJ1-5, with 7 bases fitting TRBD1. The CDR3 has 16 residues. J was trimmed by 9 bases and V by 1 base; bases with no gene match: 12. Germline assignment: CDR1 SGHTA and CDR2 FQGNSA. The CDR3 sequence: CASSLGGTAPLWPQHF. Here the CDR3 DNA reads TGTGCCAGCAGCTTAGGAGGGACAGCACCTCTTTGGCCCCAGCATTTT.